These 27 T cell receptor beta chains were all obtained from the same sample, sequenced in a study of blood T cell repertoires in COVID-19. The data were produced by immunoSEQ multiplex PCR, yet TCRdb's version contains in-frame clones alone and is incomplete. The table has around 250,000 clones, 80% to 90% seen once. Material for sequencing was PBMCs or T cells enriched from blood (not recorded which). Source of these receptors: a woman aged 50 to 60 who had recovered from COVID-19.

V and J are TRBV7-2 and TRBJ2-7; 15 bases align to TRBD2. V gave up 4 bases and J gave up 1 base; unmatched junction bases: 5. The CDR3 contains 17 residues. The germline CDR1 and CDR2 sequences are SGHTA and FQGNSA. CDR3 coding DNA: TGTGCCAGCAGCTACGGACTAGCGGGAGGGGGGTCCTACGAGCAGTACTTC. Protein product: CASSYGLAGGGSYEQYF.

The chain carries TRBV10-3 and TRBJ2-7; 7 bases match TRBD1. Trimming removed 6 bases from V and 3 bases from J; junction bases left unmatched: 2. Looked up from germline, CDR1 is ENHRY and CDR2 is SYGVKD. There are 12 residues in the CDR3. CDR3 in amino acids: CAISDRDYEQYF. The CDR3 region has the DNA TGTGCCATCAGCGACAGGGACTACGAGCAGTACTTC.

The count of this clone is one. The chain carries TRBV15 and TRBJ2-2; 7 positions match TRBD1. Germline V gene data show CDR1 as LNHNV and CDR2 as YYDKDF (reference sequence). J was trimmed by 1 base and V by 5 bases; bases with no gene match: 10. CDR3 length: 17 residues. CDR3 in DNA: TGTGCCACCAGCCCCCCGAGGGGGCACAAGAACACCGGGGAGCTGTTTTTT. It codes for CATSPPRGHKNTGELFF.

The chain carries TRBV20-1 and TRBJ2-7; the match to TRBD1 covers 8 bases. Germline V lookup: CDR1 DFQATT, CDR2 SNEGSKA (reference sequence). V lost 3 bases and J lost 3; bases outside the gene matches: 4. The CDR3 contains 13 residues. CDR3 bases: TGCAGTGCTAGTTCGGACAGGGACTACGAGCAGTACTTC. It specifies CSASSDRDYEQYF.

CDR3 protein: CASSQPSWTGSFNQPQHF. For the CDR3, the DNA is TGCGCCAGCAGCCAACCTTCCTGGACAGGGAGTTTCAATCAGCCCCAGCATTTT. The chain uses TRBV4-1 and TRBJ1-5; TRBD1 agrees at 8 bases. This CDR3 has 18 amino acids. The V segment lost 2 bases and the J segment 3 bases; nucleotides outside the gene matches: 12. CDR1 and CDR2 from the germline V gene are MGHRA and YSYEKL.

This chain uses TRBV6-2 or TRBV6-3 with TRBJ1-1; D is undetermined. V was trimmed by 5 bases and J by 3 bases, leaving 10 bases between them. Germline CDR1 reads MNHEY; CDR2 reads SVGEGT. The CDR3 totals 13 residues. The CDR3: CASSATEHTEAFF. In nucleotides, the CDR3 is TGTGCCAGCAGTGCCACAGAGCACACTGAAGCTTTCTTT.

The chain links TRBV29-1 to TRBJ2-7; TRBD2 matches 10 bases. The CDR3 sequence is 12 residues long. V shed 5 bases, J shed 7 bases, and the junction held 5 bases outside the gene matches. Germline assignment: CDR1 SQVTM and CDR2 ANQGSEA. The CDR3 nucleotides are TGCAGCGTTCCGGGACTAGCGCGGGAGCAGTACTTC. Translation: CSVPGLAREQYF.

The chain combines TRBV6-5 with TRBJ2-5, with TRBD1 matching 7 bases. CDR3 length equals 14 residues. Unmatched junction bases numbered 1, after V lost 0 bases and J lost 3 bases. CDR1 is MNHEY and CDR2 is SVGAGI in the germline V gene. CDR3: CASSYSDRKETQYF. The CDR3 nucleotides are TGTGCCAGCAGTTACTCGGACAGGAAAGAGACCCAGTACTTC.

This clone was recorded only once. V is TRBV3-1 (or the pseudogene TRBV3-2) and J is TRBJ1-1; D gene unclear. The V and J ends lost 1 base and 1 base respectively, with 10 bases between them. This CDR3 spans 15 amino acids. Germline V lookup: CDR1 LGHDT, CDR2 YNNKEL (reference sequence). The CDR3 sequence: CASSQALQKNTEAFF. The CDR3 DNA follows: TGTGCCAGCAGCCAAGCCCTCCAGAAGAACACTGAAGCTTTCTTT.

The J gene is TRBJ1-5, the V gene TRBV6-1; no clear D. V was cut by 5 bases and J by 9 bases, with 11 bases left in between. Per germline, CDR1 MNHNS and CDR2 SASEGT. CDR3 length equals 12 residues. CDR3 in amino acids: CASSSTPRPQHF. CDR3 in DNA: TGTGCCAGCAGTTCAACTCCTCGGCCCCAGCATTTT.

The CDR3 reads CASSPSPGTVYEQYF. The CDR3 DNA reads TGTGCCAGCAGCCCCTCCCCCGGGACAGTCTACGAGCAGTACTTC. The V and J genes are TRBV7-8 and TRBJ2-7; 7 bases are a match to TRBD1. CDR1 is SGHVS and CDR2 is FQNEAQ in the germline V gene. Unmatched junction bases numbered 10, after V lost 5 bases and J lost 3 bases. CDR3 size: 15 residues.

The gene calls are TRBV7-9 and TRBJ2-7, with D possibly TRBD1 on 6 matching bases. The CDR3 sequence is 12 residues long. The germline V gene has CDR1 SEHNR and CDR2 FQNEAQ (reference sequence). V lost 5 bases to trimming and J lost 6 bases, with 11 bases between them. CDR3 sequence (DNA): TGTGCCAGCAGCCTGACAGGATCCGAGCAGTACTTC. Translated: CASSLTGSEQYF. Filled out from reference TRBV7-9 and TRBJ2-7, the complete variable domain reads DTGVSQNPRHKITKRGQNVTFRCDPISEHNRLYWYRQTLGQGPEFLTYFQNEAQLEKSRLLSDRFSAERPKGSFSTLEIQRTEQGDSAMYLCASSLTGSEQYFGPGTRLTVT.

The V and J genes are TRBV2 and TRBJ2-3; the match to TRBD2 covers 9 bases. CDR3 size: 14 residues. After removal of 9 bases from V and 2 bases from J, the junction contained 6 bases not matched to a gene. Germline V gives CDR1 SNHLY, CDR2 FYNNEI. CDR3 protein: CASGREGPTDTQYF. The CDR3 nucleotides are TGTGCCAGTGGGCGGGAGGGGCCCACAGATACGCAGTATTTT.

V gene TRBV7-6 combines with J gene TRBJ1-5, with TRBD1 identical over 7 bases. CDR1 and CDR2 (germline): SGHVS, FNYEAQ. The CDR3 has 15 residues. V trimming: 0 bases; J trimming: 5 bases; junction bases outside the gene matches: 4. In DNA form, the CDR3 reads TGTGCCAGCAGCTTAGCCCCGGGACAGTATCAGCCCCAGCATTTT. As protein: CASSLAPGQYQPQHF.

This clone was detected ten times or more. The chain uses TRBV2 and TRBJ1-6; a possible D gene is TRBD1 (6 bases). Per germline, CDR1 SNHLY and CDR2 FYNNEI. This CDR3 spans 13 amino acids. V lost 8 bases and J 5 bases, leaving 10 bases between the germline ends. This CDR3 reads CASQGHHNSPLHF. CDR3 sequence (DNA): TGTGCCAGCCAGGGACACCATAATTCACCCCTCCACTTT.

CDR3 region: CASAQGGNTEAFF. DNA of the CDR3: TGCGCCAGCGCACAGGGCGGGAACACTGAAGCTTTCTTT. V and J are TRBV5-1 and TRBJ1-1; TRBD1 might be the D (6 bases). The CDR3 length is 13 residues. V was trimmed by 7 bases and J by 1 base, leaving 11 bases between them. In germline, CDR1 is SGHRS, CDR2 YFSETQ.

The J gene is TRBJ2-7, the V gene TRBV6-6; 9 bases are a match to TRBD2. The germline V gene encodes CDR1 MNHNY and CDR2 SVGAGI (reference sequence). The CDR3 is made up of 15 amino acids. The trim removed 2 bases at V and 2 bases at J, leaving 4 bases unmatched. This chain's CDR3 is CASSYILAGAYEQYF. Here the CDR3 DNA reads TGTGCCAGCAGTTACATTTTAGCGGGAGCCTACGAGCAGTACTTC.

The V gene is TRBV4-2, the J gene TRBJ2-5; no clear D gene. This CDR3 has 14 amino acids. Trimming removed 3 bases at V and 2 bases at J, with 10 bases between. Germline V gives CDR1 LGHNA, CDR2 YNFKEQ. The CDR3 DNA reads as TGTGCCAGCAGCCAGGCTGATAAGCAAGAGACCCAGTACTTC. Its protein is CASSQADKQETQYF.

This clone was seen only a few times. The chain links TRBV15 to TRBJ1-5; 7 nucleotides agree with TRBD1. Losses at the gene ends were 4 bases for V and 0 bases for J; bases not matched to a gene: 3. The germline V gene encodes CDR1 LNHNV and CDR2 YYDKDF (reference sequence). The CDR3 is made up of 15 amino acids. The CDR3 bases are TGTGCCACCAGCATCGGGACAGTTAGCAATCAGCCCCAGCATTTT. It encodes CATSIGTVSNQPQHF.

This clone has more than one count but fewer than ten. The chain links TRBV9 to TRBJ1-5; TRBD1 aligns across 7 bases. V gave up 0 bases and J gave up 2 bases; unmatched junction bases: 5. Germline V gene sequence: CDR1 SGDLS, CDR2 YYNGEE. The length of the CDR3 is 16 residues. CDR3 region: CASSVGGDSRNQPQHF. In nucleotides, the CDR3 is TGTGCCAGCAGCGTAGGGGGGGACAGCCGCAATCAGCCCCAGCATTTT.

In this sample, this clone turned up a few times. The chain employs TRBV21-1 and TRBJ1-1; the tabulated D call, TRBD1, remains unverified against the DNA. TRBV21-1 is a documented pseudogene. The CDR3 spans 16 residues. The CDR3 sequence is CASSKAPGTGRTEAFF. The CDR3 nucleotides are TGTGCCAGCAGCAAGGCCCCTGGGACAGGGCGAACTGAAGCTTTCTTT.

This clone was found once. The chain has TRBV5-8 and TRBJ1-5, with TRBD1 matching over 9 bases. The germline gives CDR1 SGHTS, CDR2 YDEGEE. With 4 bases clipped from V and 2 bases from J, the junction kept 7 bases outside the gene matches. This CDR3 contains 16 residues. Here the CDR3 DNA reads TGTGCCAGCAGCCCGGACAGGGGACGTCGCAATCAGCCCCAGCATTTT. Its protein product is CASSPDRGRRNQPQHF. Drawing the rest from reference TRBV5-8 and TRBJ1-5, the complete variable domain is EAGVTQSPTHLIKTRGQQATLRCSPISGHTSVYWYQQALGLGLQFLLWYDEGEERNRGNFPPRFSGRQFPNYSSELNVNALELEDSALYLCASSPDRGRRNQPQHFGDGTRLSIL.

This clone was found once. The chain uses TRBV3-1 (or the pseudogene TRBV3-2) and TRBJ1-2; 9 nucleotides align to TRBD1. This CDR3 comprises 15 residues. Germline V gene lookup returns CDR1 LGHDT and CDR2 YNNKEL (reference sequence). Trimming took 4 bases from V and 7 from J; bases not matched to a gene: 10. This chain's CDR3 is CASSLGTGTVSGYTF. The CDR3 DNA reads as TGTGCCAGCAGCCTTGGGACAGGGACGGTGAGTGGCTACACCTTC.

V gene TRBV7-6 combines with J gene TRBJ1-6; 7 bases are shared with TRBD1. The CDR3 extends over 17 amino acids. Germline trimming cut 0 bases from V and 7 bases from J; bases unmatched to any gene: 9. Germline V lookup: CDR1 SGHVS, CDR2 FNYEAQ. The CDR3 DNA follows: TGTGCCAGCAGCTTAGCTGGAACAGGGGCTCTGAATTCACCCCTCCACTTT. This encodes CASSLAGTGALNSPLHF.

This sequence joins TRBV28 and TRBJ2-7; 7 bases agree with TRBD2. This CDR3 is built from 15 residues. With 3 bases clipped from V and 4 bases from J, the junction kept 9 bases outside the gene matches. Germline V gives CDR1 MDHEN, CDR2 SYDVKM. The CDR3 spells CASSLGRGGPYEQYF. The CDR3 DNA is TGTGCCAGCAGTTTGGGGAGGGGAGGGCCGTACGAGCAGTACTTC.

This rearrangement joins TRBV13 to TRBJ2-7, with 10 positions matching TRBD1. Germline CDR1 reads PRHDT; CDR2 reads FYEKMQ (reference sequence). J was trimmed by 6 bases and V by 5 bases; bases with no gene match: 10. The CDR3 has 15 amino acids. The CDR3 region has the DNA TGTGCCAGCAGCAAACGGACAGGGGGAAGGTTCGAGCAGTACTTC. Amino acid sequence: CASSKRTGGRFEQYF. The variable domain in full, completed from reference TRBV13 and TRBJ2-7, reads AAGVIQSPRHLIKEKRETATLKCYPIPRHDTVYWYQQGPGQDPQFLISFYEKMQSDKGSIPDRFSAQQFSDYHSELNMSSLELGDSALYFCASSKRTGGRFEQYFGPGTRLTVT.

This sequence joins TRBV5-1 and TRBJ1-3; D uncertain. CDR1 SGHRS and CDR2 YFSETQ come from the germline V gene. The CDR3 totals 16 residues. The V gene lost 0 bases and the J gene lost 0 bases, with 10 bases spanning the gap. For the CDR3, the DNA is TGCGCCAGCAGCTTGGAGGCAGGAGGCTCTGGAAACACCATATATTTT. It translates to CASSLEAGGSGNTIYF.